Shown below are 8 T cell receptor beta chains from a single sample sequenced in a study of molecular identifiers for immune sequencing clone quantification. TCRdb reanalysed the PCR reads using MiXCR and keeps one entry per CDR3 protein. The sample lists under 600,000 distinct CDR3 sequences, around 23% occurring once. The sample was naive CD8+ T cells from blood, with Jurkat cell RNA spiked in. Sample subset: FACS-sorted CD8+CD4-CCR7+CD45RA+ naive T cells. The receptors were gathered from a human donor in good health. Some libraries in this study had Jurkat cell RNA spiked in.

This clonotype was counted between two and nine times. J is TRBJ2-2 and V is TRBV6-1, with TRBD2 as a possible D gene (5 bases). The CDR3 is 14 residues long. V shed 3 bases and J shed 5 bases, with 10 bases lying between them. In germline, CDR1 is MNHNS, CDR2 SASEGT. Here the CDR3 reads CASSDSRVTGELFF. The CDR3 region has the DNA TGTGCCAGCAGTGATTCGAGGGTTACCGGGGAGCTGTTTTTT.

This clonotype was recorded at least ten times. The CDR3 DNA is TGTGCCAGCAGCGCCTACCGACCTCCCTACGAGCAGTACTTC. As protein: CASSAYRPPYEQYF. The genes are TRBV7-9 and TRBJ2-7, with D unclear. In germline, CDR1 is SEHNR, CDR2 FQNEAQ (reference sequence). CDR3 size: 14 residues. Trimming removed 5 bases at V and 2 bases at J, with 13 bases between.

This clonotype was seen a handful of times. V gene TRBV19 combines with J gene TRBJ2-1, with unresolved D. Germline V gene data show CDR1 as LNHDA and CDR2 as SQIVND (reference sequence). Trimming removed 3 bases from V and 0 bases from J, with 3 bases in between. The CDR3 runs to 13 residues. CDR3 DNA: TGTGCCAGTAGTATGAACTCCTACAATGAGCAGTTCTTC. Translated: CASSMNSYNEQFF. The whole variable domain, remainder taken from reference TRBV19 and TRBJ2-1, is DGGITQSPKYLFRKEGQNVTLSCEQNLNHDAMYWYRQDPGQGLRLIYYSQIVNDFQKGDIAEGYSVSREKKESFPLTVTSAQKNPTAFYLCASSMNSYNEQFFGPGTRLTVL.

There are a few counts of this clonotype. The CDR3 region has the DNA TGTGCCAGCAGCTCAAGTACAGGAGACAGCTCCTACGAGCAGTACTTC. It specifies CASSSSTGDSSYEQYF. This chain connects TRBV7-9 to TRBJ2-7; D is possibly TRBD1 (5 bases). In germline, CDR1 is SEHNR, CDR2 FQNEAQ (reference sequence). The CDR3 runs 16 residues. V was pared by 4 bases and J by 0 bases, with 16 bases between.

V and J are TRBV27 and TRBJ1-2, with D uncertain. Germline loops: CDR1 MNHEY, CDR2 SMNVEV (reference sequence). V was trimmed by 0 bases and J by 4 bases, leaving 12 bases between them. CDR3 length equals 15 residues. This CDR3 reads CASSLSVTEGYGYTF. Written as DNA, the CDR3 is TGTGCCAGCAGTTTATCAGTAACGGAAGGCTATGGCTACACCTTC.

This clonotype was seen repeatedly, ten times or more. V usage is TRBV2 and J usage is TRBJ1-1; perhaps TRBD1 as D (6 bases). The CDR3 is made up of 13 amino acids. Germline-derived CDR1 and CDR2 are SNHLY and FYNNEI. Deletions cut 6 bases from V and 6 bases from J, with 14 bases between. The CDR3 spells CASRSQGFAEAFF. The CDR3, as DNA: TGTGCCAGCAGATCCCAGGGGTTCGCTGAAGCTTTCTTT. Together with reference TRBV2 and TRBJ1-1, the CDR3 gives the full variable domain: EPEVTQTPSHQVTQMGQEVILRCVPISNHLYFYWYRQILGQKVEFLVSFYNNEISEKSEIFDDQFSVERPDGSNFTLKIRSTKLEDSAMYFCASRSQGFAEAFFGQGTRLTVV.

J is TRBJ2-7 and V is TRBV21-1; the table's D call, TRBD1, was not checked against the DNA. TRBV21-1 is a pseudogene. The CDR3 loop spans 14 amino acids. The CDR3 region is CASSNRGWRYEQYF. CDR3 nucleotide sequence: TGTGCCAGCAGCAATCGGGGGTGGAGGTATGAGCAGTACTTC.

This clonotype was seen many times. The CDR3 loop reads CASSQEVWGRDTQYF. As DNA, the CDR3 is TGCGCCAGCAGCCAAGAGGTTTGGGGACGAGATACGCAGTATTTT. The rearrangement uses TRBV4-3 and TRBJ2-3, with D perhaps given as TRBD1 or TRBD2 (5 bases each). Germline V lookup: CDR1 LGHNA, CDR2 YSLEER. The CDR3 totals 15 residues. The V end was cut by 0 bases, the J end by 5 bases, with 12 bases between.